Below, one T cell receptor (beta chain) is given with its context. This sample was taken from a study of STAT5B mutations in CD4+ large granular lymphocyte leukemia. Produced via immunoSEQ multiplex PCR; TCRdb's table is partial and in-frame only. This table holds 24,000 or so clones, roughly 69% found once. The receptor comes from a human donor in good health. The sequencing sample was made of CD4+ T cells from blood buffy coats.

The CDR3: CASSLGMGETQYF. CDR3 DNA: TGTGCCAGCAGCTTAGGGATGGGAGAGACCCAGTACTTC. The chain carries TRBV7-3 and TRBJ2-5; D ambiguous. This CDR3 is built from 13 residues. V was shortened by 2 bases and J by 4 bases, with 8 bases between the two germline ends. The germline V gene has CDR1 SGHTA and CDR2 FQGTGA.